The 26 T cell receptor beta chains given below trace back to one sample, sequenced in a study of graft-versus-host responses after intestinal transplantation. Which antigens these TCRs recognize remains unknown. The method was immunoSEQ multiplex PCR; TCRdb's version includes in-frame clones alone and lacks a portion of them. The data show some 100,000 clones, roughly 92% seen once. The source was unstimulated CD8+ T cells sorted from spleen or lymph node cells, collected before transplant. The source is a human donor who was the organ donor for an intestinal transplant.

Details on this clone: Other DNA sequences of this sample code for an identical CDR3. The chain has TRBV27 and TRBJ1-1, with a weak D call TRBD1 (5 bases). The CDR3 spans 14 residues. Germline V gene lookup returns CDR1 MNHEY and CDR2 SMNVEV (reference sequence). V lost 4 bases to trimming and J lost 3 bases, with 12 bases between them. CDR3 region: CASSSTGGDTEAFF. In nucleotides, the CDR3 is TGTGCCAGCAGTTCTACGGGGGGGGACACTGAAGCTTTCTTT.

This chain links TRBV5-4 with TRBJ1-1; 8 nucleotides line up with TRBD1. Germline CDR1 SGHNT, CDR2 YYREEE (reference sequence). V lost 0 bases, J lost 2 bases, and 6 bases stayed unmatched. The CDR3 contains 16 residues. CDR3 residues: CASSLGTGGVNTEAFF. DNA for the CDR3: TGTGCCAGCAGCTTGGGTACAGGGGGAGTCAACACTGAAGCTTTCTTT.

CDR3 protein: CARSLGGGDPSYNEQFF. The CDR3 DNA reads as TGTGCCAGAAGCTTGGGGGGAGGGGACCCCTCCTACAATGAGCAGTTCTTC. The V call is TRBV5-3, the J call TRBJ2-1; the match to TRBD2 covers 7 bases. TRBV5-3 qualifies as an ORF whose function is uncertain. Trimming removed 0 bases from V and 0 bases from J; junction bases left unmatched: 6. This CDR3 spans 17 amino acids.

V usage is TRBV7-3 and J usage is TRBJ1-2, with 10 bases that match TRBD1. The CDR3 loop spans 14 amino acids. Trimming cost V 5 bases and J 6 bases; bases outside gene matches: 6. CDR1 SGHTA and CDR2 FQGTGA come from the germline V gene. CDR3 bases: TGTGCCAGCAGCCAGACCGGGACAGGGGATGGCTACACCTTC. Translation: CASSQTGTGDGYTF.

This clone was observed a few times. V and J are TRBV27 and TRBJ2-7; D possibly corresponds to TRBD1 (5 bases). Trimming removed 4 bases at V and 3 bases at J, with 10 bases between. The CDR3 contains 13 residues. Germline CDR1 reads MNHEY; CDR2 reads SMNVEV (reference sequence). CDR3 coding DNA: TGTGCCAGCAGTTCAAAGGACATCTACGAGCAGTACTTC. This gives the protein CASSSKDIYEQYF.

A single count supports this clone. V gene TRBV28 combines with J gene TRBJ2-7, with 7 bases identical to TRBD2. The CDR3 runs 14 residues. V was pared by 6 bases and J by 6 bases, with 11 bases of the junction left unmatched. CDR1 is MDHEN and CDR2 is SYDVKM in the germline V gene. The CDR3, as DNA: TGTGCCAGCAGCCTATGGACTAGTTCGAGCGAGCAGTACTTC. It translates to CASSLWTSSSEQYF.

A few counts support this clone. The rearrangement uses TRBV5-6 and TRBJ2-1; 10 nucleotides line up with TRBD2. J gave up 7 bases and V 4 bases, and 8 bases lay outside the gene matches. The CDR3 loop spans 15 amino acids. Germline V gene sequence: CDR1 SGHDT, CDR2 YYEEEE. The CDR3 protein is CASSPVGTSANEQFF. CDR3 in DNA: TGTGCCAGCAGCCCGGTCGGGACTAGCGCAAATGAGCAGTTCTTC.

This chain joins TRBV11-2 and TRBJ1-2; tentatively, D is TRBD1 (6 bases). With 0 bases removed from V and 3 bases from J, the gap between germline ends came to 14 bases. The CDR3 loop spans 16 amino acids. Germline lookup yields CDR1 SGHAT and CDR2 FQNNGV. The CDR3, as DNA: TGTGCCAGCAGCTTAGAATTTGGGGGCGCCTACTATGGCTACACCTTC. Protein product: CASSLEFGGAYYGYTF.

This clone was seen a few times. The rearrangement joins TRBV5-6 to TRBJ1-2, with 8 nucleotides matching TRBD1. The CDR3 runs to 16 residues. Trimming cost V 4 bases and J 5 bases; bases outside gene matches: 13. Germline V gives CDR1 SGHDT, CDR2 YYEEEE. The CDR3: CASSSPGTGSLYGYTF. The CDR3 DNA sequence: TGTGCCAGCAGCAGTCCCGGGACAGGCTCCCTTTATGGCTACACCTTC.

The V call is TRBV5-6, the J call TRBJ2-7, with 10 bases lining up with TRBD1. J gave up 2 bases and V 2 bases, and 7 bases lay outside the gene matches. The germline V gene encodes CDR1 SGHDT and CDR2 YYEEEE. This CDR3 is 16 amino acids long. CDR3 bases: TGTGCCAGCAGCTTCGGGACAGGGGCGATGCCCTACGAGCAGTACTTC. Translated, it gives CASSFGTGAMPYEQYF. The full variable domain, in which reference TRBV5-6 and TRBJ2-7 provide the parts outside the CDR3, is DAGVTQSPTHLIKTRGQQVTLRCSPKSGHDTVSWYQQALGQGPQFIFQYYEEEERQRGNFPDRFSGHQFPNYSSELNVNALLLGDSALYLCASSFGTGAMPYEQYFGPGTRLTVT.

This clone was detected only a few times. V is TRBV5-4 and J is TRBJ1-1; unclear D gene. CDR1 is SGHNT and CDR2 is YYREEE in the germline V gene (reference sequence). The CDR3 spans 13 residues. V lost 6 bases, J lost 3 bases, and 12 bases lay in between. The CDR3 region is CASTSIEDTEAFF. DNA of the CDR3: TGTGCCAGCACGTCCATTGAGGACACTGAAGCTTTCTTT.

Regarding this clone: A read error may produce the germline difference seen at one junction end. The rearrangement uses TRBV28 and TRBJ1-2; weak D call: TRBD1 (6 bases). Germline V gives CDR1 MDHEN, CDR2 SYDVKM. There are 16 residues in the CDR3. The CDR3 here is CASSLWRDTSRQERVF. Here the CDR3 DNA reads TGTGCCAGCAGTTTGTGGCGAGATACGTCCAGACAGGAAAGGGTCTTC.

The chain employs TRBV5-1 and TRBJ2-1, with TRBD1 identical over 9 bases. The germline V gene encodes CDR1 SGHRS and CDR2 YFSETQ. CDR3 length: 19 amino acids. V trimming: 1 base; J trimming: 1 base; junction bases outside the gene matches: 12. In DNA form, the CDR3 reads TGCGCCAGCAGCTTGTCTTACTACTGGGACAGGGCATCCTACAATGAGCAGTTCTTC. This sequence encodes CASSLSYYWDRASYNEQFF.

About this clone itself: At one boundary the junction diverges from the germline segment, which might be a read error. CDR3 loop: CASSQQSGNRIF. The CDR3 region has the DNA TGTGCCAGCAGCCAACAGAGCGGGAATCGGATCTTC. The rearrangement links TRBV7-6 to TRBJ2-1; TRBD2 matches 7 bases. Germline V gives CDR1 SGHVS, CDR2 FNYEAQ. This CDR3 is built from 12 residues.

The gene calls are TRBV27 and TRBJ2-1, with 8 nucleotides matching TRBD1. The CDR3 totals 14 residues. Germline trimming cut 6 bases from V and 6 bases from J; bases unmatched to any gene: 7. From germline, CDR1 is MNHEY and CDR2 SMNVEV (reference sequence). The CDR3: CASRGRGLVNEQFF. CDR3 coding DNA: TGTGCCAGCAGAGGCAGGGGGCTTGTCAATGAGCAGTTCTTC.

This chain uses TRBV28 with TRBJ2-3; perhaps TRBD1 as D (5 bases). Germline V lookup: CDR1 MDHEN, CDR2 SYDVKM. Trimming stripped 3 bases from V and 1 base from J, with 11 bases between. The CDR3 has 15 amino acids. CDR3 nucleotide sequence: TGTGCCAGCAGTTTTAGGGGTTGGGGCACAGATACGCAGTATTTT. Its translation is CASSFRGWGTDTQYF.

J is TRBJ2-7 and V is TRBV6-1; possibly TRBD2 for D (5 bases). V was cut by 3 bases and J by 3 bases, with 18 bases left in between. The CDR3 spans 16 residues. From germline, CDR1 is MNHNS and CDR2 SASEGT. CDR3: CASSERPLYRDYEQYF. CDR3 nucleotides: TGTGCCAGCAGTGAGAGGCCCCTATACCGGGACTACGAGCAGTACTTC.

The chain couples TRBV30 to TRBJ2-7; tentatively, D is TRBD1 (6 bases). Trimming shortened V by 7 bases and J by 4 bases, and 17 bases separated the two germline ends. The CDR3 covers 13 residues. CDR1 is GTSNPN and CDR2 is SVGIG in the germline V gene (reference sequence). CDR3 region: CAYDPGTKYEQYF. CDR3 bases: TGTGCCTACGACCCCGGGACAAAGTACGAGCAGTACTTC.

Remarks on this clone: A junction end diverges from the germline sequence, so it may reflect a read error. V is TRBV4-2 and J is TRBJ2-2; 10 nucleotides align to TRBD2. This CDR3 has 20 residues. Germline V gives CDR1 LGHNA, CDR2 YNFKEQ. The CDR3 bases are TGTGCCAGCAGCCAAGATTTAGGGTCCAGCGGGGGGGCCGAGGTCGGGGAGCTGCTTTTT. This translates into CASSQDLGSSGGAEVGELLF.

V gene TRBV19 combines with J gene TRBJ1-2, with D unresolved. V gave up 5 bases and J gave up 6 bases, with 13 bases separating them. Germline V gene lookup returns CDR1 LNHDA and CDR2 SQIVND (reference sequence). The CDR3 runs 13 residues. The CDR3 spells CASSASSRDGYTF. CDR3 in DNA: TGTGCCAGTAGTGCCTCTAGCCGGGATGGCTACACCTTC. Full variable domain (outside the CDR3, taken from reference TRBV19 and TRBJ1-2): DGGITQSPKYLFRKEGQNVTLSCEQNLNHDAMYWYRQDPGQGLRLIYYSQIVNDFQKGDIAEGYSVSREKKESFPLTVTSAQKNPTAFYLCASSASSRDGYTFGSGTRLTVV.

This chain links TRBV7-9 with TRBJ2-1, with 7 bases lining up with TRBD2. CDR1 and CDR2 from the germline V gene are SEHNR and FQNEAQ (reference sequence). V was pared by 7 bases and J by 9 bases, with 12 bases of the junction left unmatched. The CDR3 totals 14 residues. The CDR3 is CASIGTTRVSEQFF. The CDR3 region has the DNA TGTGCCAGCATCGGGACTACGAGGGTGAGTGAGCAGTTCTTC.

This clone occurred once. V is TRBV19 and J is TRBJ2-1, with TRBD2 as a possible D gene (6 bases). Germline V gene lookup returns CDR1 LNHDA and CDR2 SQIVND (reference sequence). Trimming left V 3 bases short and J 1 base short, with 10 bases between. CDR3 length: 15 residues. CDR3 sequence: CASSIGRQSYNEQFF. For the CDR3, the DNA is TGTGCCAGTAGTATCGGGAGACAGTCCTACAATGAGCAGTTCTTC.

This clone has a single count. The CDR3 coding sequence is TGTGCCAGCAGCAAAAAGACACGACCTAACGACGAGCAGTACTTC. Translating it yields CASSKKTRPNDEQYF. The rearrangement uses TRBV21-1 and TRBJ2-7; TRBD1 reflects the table's D call only, with no check against the DNA. TRBV21-1 is described as a pseudogene. The CDR3 spans 15 residues.

This chain joins TRBV4-1 and TRBJ1-6, with 8 bases aligning to TRBD1. With V trimmed by 1 base and J by 9 bases, 5 bases remained unmatched. The CDR3 loop spans 15 amino acids. Germline V CDR1 and CDR2: MGHRA, YSYEKL. The CDR3 DNA is TGCGCCAGCAGCCAAGGGACAGGGTTGAGTTCACCCCTCCACTTT. Amino acid sequence: CASSQGTGLSSPLHF.

The chain is built from TRBV5-8 and TRBJ2-7, with 9 bases fitting TRBD1. Germline V gene lookup returns CDR1 SGHTS and CDR2 YDEGEE. The CDR3 consists of 14 residues. V shed 5 bases and J 3 bases; nucleotides not matched to a gene: 6. The CDR3 spells CASRRTGESYEQYF. CDR3 nucleotide sequence: TGTGCCAGCAGAAGGACAGGGGAAAGCTACGAGCAGTACTTC.

The chain joins TRBV28 to TRBJ1-1; 7 bases fit TRBD1. Germline-derived CDR1 and CDR2 are MDHEN and SYDVKM. Trimming took 4 bases from V and 1 from J; bases not matched to a gene: 3. The CDR3 covers 14 residues. CDR3 residues: CASSWDRANTEAFF. The CDR3 DNA reads TGTGCCAGCAGTTGGGACAGAGCGAACACTGAAGCTTTCTTT.